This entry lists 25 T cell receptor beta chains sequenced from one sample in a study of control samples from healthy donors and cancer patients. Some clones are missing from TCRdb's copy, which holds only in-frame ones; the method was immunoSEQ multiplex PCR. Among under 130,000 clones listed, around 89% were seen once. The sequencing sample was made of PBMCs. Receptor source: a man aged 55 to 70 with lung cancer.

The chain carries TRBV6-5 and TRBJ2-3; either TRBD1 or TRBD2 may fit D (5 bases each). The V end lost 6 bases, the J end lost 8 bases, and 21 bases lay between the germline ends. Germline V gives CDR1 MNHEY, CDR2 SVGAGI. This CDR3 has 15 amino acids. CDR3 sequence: CASSSDRDGRATQYF. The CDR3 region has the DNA TGTGCCAGCAGCTCAGATCGGGACGGCCGCGCTACGCAGTATTTT.

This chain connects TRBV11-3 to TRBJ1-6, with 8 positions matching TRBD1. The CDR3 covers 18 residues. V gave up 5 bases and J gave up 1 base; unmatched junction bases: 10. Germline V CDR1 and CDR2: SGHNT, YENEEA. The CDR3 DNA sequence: TGTGCCAGCAGCCCACGGACAGGGATCGGGTCCTATAATTCACCCCTCCACTTT. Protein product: CASSPRTGIGSYNSPLHF.

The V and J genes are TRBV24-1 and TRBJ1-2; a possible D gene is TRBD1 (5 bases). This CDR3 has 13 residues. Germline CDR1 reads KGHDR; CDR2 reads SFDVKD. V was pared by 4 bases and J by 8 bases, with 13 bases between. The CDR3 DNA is TGTGCCACCAGTGACGCGGGGGAGGGAGGCTACACCTTC. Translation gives CATSDAGEGGYTF.

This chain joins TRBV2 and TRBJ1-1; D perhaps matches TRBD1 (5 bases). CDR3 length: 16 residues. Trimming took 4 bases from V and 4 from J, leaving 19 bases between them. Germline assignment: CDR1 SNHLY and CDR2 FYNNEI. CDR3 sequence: CASSVGGSRTFTEAFF. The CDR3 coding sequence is TGTGCCAGCAGTGTGGGGGGTAGCCGAACATTCACTGAAGCTTTCTTT.

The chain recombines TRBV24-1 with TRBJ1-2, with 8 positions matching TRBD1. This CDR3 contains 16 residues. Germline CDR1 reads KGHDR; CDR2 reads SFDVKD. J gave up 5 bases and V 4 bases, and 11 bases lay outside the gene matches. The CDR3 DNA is TGTGCCACCAGTGACCCCTCCGGGACAGGACAATATGGCTACACCTTC. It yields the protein CATSDPSGTGQYGYTF.

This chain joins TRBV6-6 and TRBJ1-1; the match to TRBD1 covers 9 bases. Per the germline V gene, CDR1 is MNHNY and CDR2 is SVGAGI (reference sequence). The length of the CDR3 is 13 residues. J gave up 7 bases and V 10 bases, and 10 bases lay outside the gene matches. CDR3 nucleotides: TGTGCCACTCCGGGACAGGGTCTGGGTGAAGCTTTCTTT. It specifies CATPGQGLGEAFF.

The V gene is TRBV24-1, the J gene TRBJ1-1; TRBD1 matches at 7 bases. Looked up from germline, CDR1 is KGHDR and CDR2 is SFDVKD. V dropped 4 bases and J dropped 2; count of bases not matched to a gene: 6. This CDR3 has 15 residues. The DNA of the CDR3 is TGTGCCACCAGTGACGACAGGGCTGGAAACACTGAAGCTTTCTTT. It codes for CATSDDRAGNTEAFF.

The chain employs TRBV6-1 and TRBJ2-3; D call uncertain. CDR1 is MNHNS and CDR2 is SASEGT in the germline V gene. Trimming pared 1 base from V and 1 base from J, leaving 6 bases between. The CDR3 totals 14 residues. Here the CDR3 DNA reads TGTGCCAGCAGTGAAGTGAGCGGCACAGATACGCAGTATTTT. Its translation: CASSEVSGTDTQYF.

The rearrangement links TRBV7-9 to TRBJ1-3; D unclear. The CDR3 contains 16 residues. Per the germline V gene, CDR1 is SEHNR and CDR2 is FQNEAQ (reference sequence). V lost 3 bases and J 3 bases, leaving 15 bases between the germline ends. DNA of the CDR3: TGTGCCAGCAGCTTCGAACGGAGGATACTTGGAAACACCATATATTTT. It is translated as CASSFERRILGNTIYF.

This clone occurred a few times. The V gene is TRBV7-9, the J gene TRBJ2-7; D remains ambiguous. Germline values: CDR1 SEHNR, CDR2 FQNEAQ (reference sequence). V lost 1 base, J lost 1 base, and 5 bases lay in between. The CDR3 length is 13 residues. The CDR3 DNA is TGTGCCAGCAGCTTAGACATTTCCTACGAGCAGTACGTC. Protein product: CASSLDISYEQYV.

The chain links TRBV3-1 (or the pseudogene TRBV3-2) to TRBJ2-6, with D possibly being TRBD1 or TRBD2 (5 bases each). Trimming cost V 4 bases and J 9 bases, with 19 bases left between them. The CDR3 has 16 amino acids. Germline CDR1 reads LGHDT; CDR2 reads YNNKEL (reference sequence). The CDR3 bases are TGTGCCAGCAGCCTTGGGACGTTTGGGCCGGTCAACGTCCTGACTTTC. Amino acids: CASSLGTFGPVNVLTF.

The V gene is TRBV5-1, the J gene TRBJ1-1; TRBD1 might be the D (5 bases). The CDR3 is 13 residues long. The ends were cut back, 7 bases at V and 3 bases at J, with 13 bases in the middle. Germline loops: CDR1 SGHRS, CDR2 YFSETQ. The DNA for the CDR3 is TGCGCCAGCCTAGGGGCAGTGGACACTGAAGCTTTCTTT. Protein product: CASLGAVDTEAFF.

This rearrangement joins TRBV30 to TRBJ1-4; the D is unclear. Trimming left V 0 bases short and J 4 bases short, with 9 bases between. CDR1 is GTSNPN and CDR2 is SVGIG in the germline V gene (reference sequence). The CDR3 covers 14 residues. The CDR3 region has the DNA TGTGCCTGGAGTGTAGGCTCCCTTAATGAAAAACTGTTTTTT. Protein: CAWSVGSLNEKLFF.

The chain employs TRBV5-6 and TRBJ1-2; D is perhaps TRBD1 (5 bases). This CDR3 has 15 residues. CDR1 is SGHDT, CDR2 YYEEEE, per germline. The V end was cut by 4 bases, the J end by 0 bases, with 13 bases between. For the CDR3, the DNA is TGTGCCAGCAGCCCTGAGGGGTACGCTAACTATGGCTACACCTTC. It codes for CASSPEGYANYGYTF.

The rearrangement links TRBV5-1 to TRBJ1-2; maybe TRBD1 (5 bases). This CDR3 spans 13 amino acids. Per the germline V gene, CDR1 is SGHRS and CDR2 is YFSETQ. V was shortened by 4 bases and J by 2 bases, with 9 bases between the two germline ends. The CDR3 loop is CASSRDRNYGYTF. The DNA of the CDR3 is TGCGCCAGCAGCCGGGACCGAAACTATGGCTACACCTTC.

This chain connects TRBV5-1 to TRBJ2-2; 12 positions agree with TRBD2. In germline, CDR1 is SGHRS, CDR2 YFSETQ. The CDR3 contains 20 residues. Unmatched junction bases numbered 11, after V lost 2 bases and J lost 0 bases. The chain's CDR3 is CASSLNLAGGAAPNTGELFF. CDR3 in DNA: TGCGCCAGCAGCTTAAATCTAGCGGGGGGGGCCGCTCCGAACACCGGGGAGCTGTTTTTT. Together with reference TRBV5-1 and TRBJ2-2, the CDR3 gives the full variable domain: KAGVTQTPRYLIKTRGQQVTLSCSPISGHRSVSWYQQTPGQGLQFLFEYFSETQRNKGNFPGRFSGRQFSNSRSEMNVSTLELGDSALYLCASSLNLAGGAAPNTGELFFGEGSRLTVL.

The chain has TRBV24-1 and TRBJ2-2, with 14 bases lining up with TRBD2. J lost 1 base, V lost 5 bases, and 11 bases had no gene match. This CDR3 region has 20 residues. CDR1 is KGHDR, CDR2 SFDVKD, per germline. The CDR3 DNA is TGTGCCACCAGTGCTCTCGGGACTAGCGGGGGCCGAATGAACACCGGGGAGCTGTTTTTT. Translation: CATSALGTSGGRMNTGELFF.

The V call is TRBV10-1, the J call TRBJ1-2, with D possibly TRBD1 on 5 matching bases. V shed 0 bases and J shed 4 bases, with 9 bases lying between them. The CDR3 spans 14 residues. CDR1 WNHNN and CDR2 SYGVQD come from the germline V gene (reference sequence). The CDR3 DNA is TGCGCCAGCAGTGAGTCTTCTCAGGGCTATGGCTACACCTTC. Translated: CASSESSQGYGYTF.

The CDR3 protein is CASSLTGRADTQYF. The DNA of the CDR3 is TGTGCCAGCAGTTTGACAGGGAGGGCAGATACGCAGTATTTT. The rearrangement links TRBV28 to TRBJ2-3, with D perhaps matching TRBD1 or TRBD2 (7 bases each). Germline CDR1 MDHEN, CDR2 SYDVKM. Trimming shortened V by 3 bases and J by 4 bases, and 11 bases separated the two germline ends. The CDR3 spans 14 residues.

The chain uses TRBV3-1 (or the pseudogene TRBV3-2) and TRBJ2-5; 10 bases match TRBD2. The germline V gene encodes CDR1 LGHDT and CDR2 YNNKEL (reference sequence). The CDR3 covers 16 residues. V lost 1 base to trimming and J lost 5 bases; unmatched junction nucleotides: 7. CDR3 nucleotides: TGTGCCAGCAGCCAAGGCCCTAGCGGGGGTAGGGAGACCCAGTACTTC. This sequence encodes CASSQGPSGGRETQYF.

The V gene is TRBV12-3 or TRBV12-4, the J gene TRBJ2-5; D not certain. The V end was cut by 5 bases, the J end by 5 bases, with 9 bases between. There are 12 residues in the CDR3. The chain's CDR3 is CASSLNGETQYF. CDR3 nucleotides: TGTGCCAGCAGTCTCAACGGCGAGACCCAGTACTTC.

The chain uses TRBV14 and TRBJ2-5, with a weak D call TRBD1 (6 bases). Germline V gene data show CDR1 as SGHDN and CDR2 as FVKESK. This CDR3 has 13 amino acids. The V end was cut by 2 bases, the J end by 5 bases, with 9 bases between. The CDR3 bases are TGTGCCAGCAGCCAATACAGGGCGGAGACCCAGTACTTC. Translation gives CASSQYRAETQYF.

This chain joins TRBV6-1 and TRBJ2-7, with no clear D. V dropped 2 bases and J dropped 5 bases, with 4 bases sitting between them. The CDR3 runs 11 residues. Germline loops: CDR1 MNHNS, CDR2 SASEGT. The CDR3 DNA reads TGTGCCAGCAGTGAATTCAACGAGCAGTACGTC. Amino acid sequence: CASSEFNEQYV.

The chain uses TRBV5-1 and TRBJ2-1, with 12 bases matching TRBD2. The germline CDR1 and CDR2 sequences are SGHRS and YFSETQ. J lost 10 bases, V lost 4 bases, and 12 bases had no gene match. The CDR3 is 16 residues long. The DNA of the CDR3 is TGCGCCAGCAGCCCGGATGTCCTAGCGGGGGGGAACGAGCAGTTCTTC. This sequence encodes CASSPDVLAGGNEQFF. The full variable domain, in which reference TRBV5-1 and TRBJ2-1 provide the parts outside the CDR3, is KAGVTQTPRYLIKTRGQQVTLSCSPISGHRSVSWYQQTPGQGLQFLFEYFSETQRNKGNFPGRFSGRQFSNSRSEMNVSTLELGDSALYLCASSPDVLAGGNEQFFGPGTRLTVL.

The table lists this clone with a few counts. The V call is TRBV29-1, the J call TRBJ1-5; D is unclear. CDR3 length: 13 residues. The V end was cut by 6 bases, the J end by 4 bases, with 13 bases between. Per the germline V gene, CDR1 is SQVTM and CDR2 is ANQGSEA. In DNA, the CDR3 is TGCAGCGTCTTAAACGACGGAAATCAGCCCCAGCATTTT. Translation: CSVLNDGNQPQHF.